The 9 T cell receptor beta chains listed next were all sequenced from one sample in a study of CD4 T cells in relation to SARS-CoV-2 and coronaviruses (dated by TCRdb to about 2021). Antigen specificity for these receptors is unknown. The library was prepared using the immunoSEQ multiplex PCR assay. In TCRdb, the immuneACCESS table is reduced to in-frame sequences with V and J assigned. These tables do not hold every clone; where another copy was compared, an unresolved V gene accounts for under half, and the others remain unexplained. The sample table holds about 36,000 clones, of which roughly 80% were seen once. The leading ten clones occupy 5.5% to 8.5% of the sample. Sequencing was carried out using naive CD4+ T cells from PBMCs, cultured in vitro. This sample's cell subset or site label indicates: naive CD4+ T cells isolated by negative enrichment. All receptors come from an adult with COVID-19.

The chain carries TRBV19 and TRBJ2-1; D gene ambiguous. This CDR3 region has 14 residues. V was pared by 4 bases and J by 5 bases, with 12 bases between. Germline CDR1 reads LNHDA; CDR2 reads SQIVND (reference sequence). The CDR3 nucleotides read TGTGCCAGTAGTAGGTGGCAGAATAACAATGAGCAGTTCTTC. It yields the protein CASSRWQNNNEQFF. Looking up the rest from reference TRBV19 and TRBJ2-1 gives the full variable domain: DGGITQSPKYLFRKEGQNVTLSCEQNLNHDAMYWYRQDPGQGLRLIYYSQIVNDFQKGDIAEGYSVSREKKESFPLTVTSAQKNPTAFYLCASSRWQNNNEQFFGPGTRLTVL.

This chain uses TRBV5-5 with TRBJ2-7; TRBD2 is a possible D gene (6 bases). Per the germline V gene, CDR1 is SGHKS and CDR2 is YYEKEE (reference sequence). The germline V and J ends were trimmed by 3 bases and 3 bases, with 19 bases remaining between them. The CDR3 covers 16 residues. The DNA for the CDR3 is TGTGCCAGCAGCTGGATGGGAGCGGGTTCCAACTACGAGCAGTACTTC. It yields the protein CASSWMGAGSNYEQYF. Full variable domain (missing parts from reference TRBV5-5 and TRBJ2-7): DAGVTQSPTHLIKTRGQQVTLRCSPISGHKSVSWYQQVLGQGPQFIFQYYEKEERGRGNFPDRFSARQFPNYSSELNVNALLLGDSALYLCASSWMGAGSNYEQYFGPGTRLTVT.

The CDR3 nucleotides are TGTGCCAGCAGCCCCCGGGACGGTAGACATAGCAATCAGCCCCAGCATTTT. This codes for CASSPRDGRHSNQPQHF. V and J are TRBV5-8 and TRBJ1-5; a possible D gene is TRBD1 (5 bases). The CDR3 covers 17 residues. Germline values: CDR1 SGHTS, CDR2 YDEGEE. V dropped 4 bases and J dropped 0 bases, with 17 bases sitting between them.

This clone was found a few times. V and J are TRBV2 and TRBJ2-5; TRBD1 agrees at 7 bases. CDR3 length equals 14 residues. The germline V gene has CDR1 SNHLY and CDR2 FYNNEI. J gave up 2 bases and V 8 bases, and 8 bases lay outside the gene matches. Written as DNA, the CDR3 is TGTGCCAGCGGGTCGGGACAGATACAAGAGACCCAGTACTTC. Its translation: CASGSGQIQETQYF.

V usage is TRBV28 and J usage is TRBJ2-1, with 7 positions matching TRBD2. The CDR3 extends over 16 amino acids. After removal of 4 bases from V and 1 base from J, the junction contained 7 bases not matched to a gene. Per the germline V gene, CDR1 is MDHEN and CDR2 is SYDVKM. CDR3 nucleotide sequence: TGTGCCAGCAGTTCTGGCGGGAGCCTATCCTACAATGAGCAGTTCTTC. Its translation: CASSSGGSLSYNEQFF.

The genes are TRBV6-5 and TRBJ1-2; D is undetermined. Trimming took 1 base from V and 4 from J, leaving 13 bases between them. This CDR3 spans 15 amino acids. Germline V CDR1 and CDR2: MNHEY, SVGAGI. The CDR3 coding sequence is TGTGCCAGCAGTTACTGGCGTCTAGGGTCCTATGGCTACACCTTC. Its translation is CASSYWRLGSYGYTF.

This rearrangement joins TRBV5-1 to TRBJ2-3; TRBD2 matches at 11 bases. CDR1 is SGHRS and CDR2 is YFSETQ in the germline V gene. This CDR3 region has 14 residues. V shed 9 bases, J shed 2 bases, and the junction held 5 bases outside the gene matches. The CDR3 nucleotides read TGCGCCACCGGGACTAGCGGCCCCACAGATACGCAGTATTTT. Translating gives CATGTSGPTDTQYF.

The chain uses TRBV30 and TRBJ2-3; D ambiguous. This CDR3 contains 16 residues. V lost 2 bases and J lost 7, with 22 bases in between. The germline CDR1 and CDR2 sequences are GTSNPN and SVGIG (reference sequence). In nucleotides, the CDR3 is TGTGCCTGGAGTAAACCCACCGAGCCCAATCCCAATACGCAGTATTTT. It is translated as CAWSKPTEPNPNTQYF.

The V gene is TRBV25-1, the J gene TRBJ2-3; TRBD1 matches at 8 bases. The V and J ends lost 4 bases and 5 bases, in that order; junction bases with no gene match: 2. The CDR3 has 13 amino acids. Germline V gene sequence: CDR1 MGHDK, CDR2 SYGVNS. CDR3 nucleotides: TGTGCCAGCAGTGGGACAGGGAAAGATACGCAGTATTTT. Amino acids: CASSGTGKDTQYF.